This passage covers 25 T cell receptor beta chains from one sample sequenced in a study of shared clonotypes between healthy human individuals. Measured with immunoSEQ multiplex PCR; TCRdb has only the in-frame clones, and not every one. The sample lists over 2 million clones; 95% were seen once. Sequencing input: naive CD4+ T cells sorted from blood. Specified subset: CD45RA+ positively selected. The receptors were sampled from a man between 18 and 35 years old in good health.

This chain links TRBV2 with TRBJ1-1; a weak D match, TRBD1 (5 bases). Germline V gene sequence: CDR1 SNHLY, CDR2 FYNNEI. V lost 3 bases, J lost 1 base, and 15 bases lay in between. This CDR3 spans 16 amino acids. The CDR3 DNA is TGTGCCAGCAGTGATCGGACGGGACTGCAGAACACTGAAGCTTTCTTT. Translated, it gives CASSDRTGLQNTEAFF.

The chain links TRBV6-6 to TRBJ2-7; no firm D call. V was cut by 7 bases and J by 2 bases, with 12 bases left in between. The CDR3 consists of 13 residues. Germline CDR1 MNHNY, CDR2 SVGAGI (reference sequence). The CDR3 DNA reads TGTGCCAGCAAATATGGGCAGGCCTACGAGCAGTACTTC. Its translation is CASKYGQAYEQYF.

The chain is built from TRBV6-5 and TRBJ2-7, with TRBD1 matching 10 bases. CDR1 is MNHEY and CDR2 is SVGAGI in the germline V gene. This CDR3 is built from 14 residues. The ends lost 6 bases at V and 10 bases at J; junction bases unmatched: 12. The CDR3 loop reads CASRKGQGREIQYF. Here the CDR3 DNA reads TGTGCCAGCAGGAAGGGACAGGGGCGAGAGATTCAGTACTTC.

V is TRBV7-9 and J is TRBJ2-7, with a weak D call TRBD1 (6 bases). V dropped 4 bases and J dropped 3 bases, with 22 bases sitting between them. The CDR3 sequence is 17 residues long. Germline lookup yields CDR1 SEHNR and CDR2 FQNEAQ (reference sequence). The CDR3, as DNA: TGTGCCAGCAGCTCCCCAGTGGGGCAGGGGCCCGTCTACGAGCAGTACTTC. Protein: CASSSPVGQGPVYEQYF.

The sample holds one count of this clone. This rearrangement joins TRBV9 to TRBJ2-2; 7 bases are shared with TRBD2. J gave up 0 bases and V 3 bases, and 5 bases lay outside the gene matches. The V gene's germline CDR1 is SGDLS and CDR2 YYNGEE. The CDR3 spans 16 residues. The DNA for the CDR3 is TGTGCCAGCAGCGGAAGCGGGAAGCCGAACACCGGGGAGCTGTTTTTT. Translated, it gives CASSGSGKPNTGELFF.

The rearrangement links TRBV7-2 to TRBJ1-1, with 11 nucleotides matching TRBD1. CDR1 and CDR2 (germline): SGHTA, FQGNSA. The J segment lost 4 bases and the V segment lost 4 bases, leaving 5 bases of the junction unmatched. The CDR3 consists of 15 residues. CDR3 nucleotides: TGTGCCAGCAGCTCAACCGGGACAGGGGGCACTGAAGCTTTCTTT. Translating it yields CASSSTGTGGTEAFF.

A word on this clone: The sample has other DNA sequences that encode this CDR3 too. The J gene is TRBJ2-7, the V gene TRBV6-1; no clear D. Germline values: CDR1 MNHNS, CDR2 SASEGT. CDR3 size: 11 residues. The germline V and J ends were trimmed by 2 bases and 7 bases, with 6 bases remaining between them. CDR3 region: CASSELGEQYF. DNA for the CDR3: TGTGCCAGCAGTGAACTGGGGGAGCAGTACTTC.

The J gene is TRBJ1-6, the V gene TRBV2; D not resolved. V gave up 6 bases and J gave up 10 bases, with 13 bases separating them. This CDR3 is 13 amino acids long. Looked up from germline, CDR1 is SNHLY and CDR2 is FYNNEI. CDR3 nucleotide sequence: TGTGCCAGCAGGGTTAAGTACGACTCACCCCTCCACTTT. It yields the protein CASRVKYDSPLHF. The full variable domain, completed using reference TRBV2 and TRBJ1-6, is EPEVTQTPSHQVTQMGQEVILRCVPISNHLYFYWYRQILGQKVEFLVSFYNNEISEKSEIFDDQFSVERPDGSNFTLKIRSTKLEDSAMYFCASRVKYDSPLHFGNGTRLTVT.

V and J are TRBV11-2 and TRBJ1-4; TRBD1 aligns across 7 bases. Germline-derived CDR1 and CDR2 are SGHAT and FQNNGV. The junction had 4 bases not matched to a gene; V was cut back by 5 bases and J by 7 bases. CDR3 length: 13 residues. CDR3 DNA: TGTGCCAGCAGCCGACGACAGGGTGAAAAACTGTTTTTT. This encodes CASSRRQGEKLFF.

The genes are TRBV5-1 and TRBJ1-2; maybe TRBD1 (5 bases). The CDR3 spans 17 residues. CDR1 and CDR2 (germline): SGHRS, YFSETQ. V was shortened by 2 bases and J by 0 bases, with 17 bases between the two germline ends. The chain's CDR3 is CASSFTGTERPNYGYTF. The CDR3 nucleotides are TGCGCCAGCAGCTTTACCGGGACTGAAAGACCTAACTATGGCTACACCTTC.

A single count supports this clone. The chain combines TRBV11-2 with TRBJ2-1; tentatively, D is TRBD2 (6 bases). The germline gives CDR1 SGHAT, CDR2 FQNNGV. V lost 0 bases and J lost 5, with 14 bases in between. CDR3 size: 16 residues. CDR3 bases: TGTGCCAGCAGCTTAGATAGGAGCGGGTTAAACAATGAGCAGTTCTTC. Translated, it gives CASSLDRSGLNNEQFF.

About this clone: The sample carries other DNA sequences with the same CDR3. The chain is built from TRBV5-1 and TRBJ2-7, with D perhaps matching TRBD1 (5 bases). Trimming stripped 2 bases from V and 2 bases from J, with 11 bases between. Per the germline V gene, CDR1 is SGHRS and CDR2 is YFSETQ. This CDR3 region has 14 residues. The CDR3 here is CASSLRQGPYEQYF. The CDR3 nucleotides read TGCGCCAGCAGCTTACGGCAGGGCCCCTACGAGCAGTACTTC.

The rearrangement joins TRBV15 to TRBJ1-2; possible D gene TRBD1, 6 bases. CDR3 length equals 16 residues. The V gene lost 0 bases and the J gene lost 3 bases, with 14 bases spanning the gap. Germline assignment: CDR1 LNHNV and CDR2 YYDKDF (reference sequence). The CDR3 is CATSRDLRTADYGYTF. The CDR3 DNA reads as TGTGCCACCAGCAGAGATCTGAGGACAGCGGACTATGGCTACACCTTC.

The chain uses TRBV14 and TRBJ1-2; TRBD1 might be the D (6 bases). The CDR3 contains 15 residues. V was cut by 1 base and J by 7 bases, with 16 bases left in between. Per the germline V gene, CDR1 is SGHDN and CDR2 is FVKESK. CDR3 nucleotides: TGTGCCAGCAGCCAAGCTCCAGGGGCCCTTAGTGGCTACACCTTC. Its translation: CASSQAPGALSGYTF.

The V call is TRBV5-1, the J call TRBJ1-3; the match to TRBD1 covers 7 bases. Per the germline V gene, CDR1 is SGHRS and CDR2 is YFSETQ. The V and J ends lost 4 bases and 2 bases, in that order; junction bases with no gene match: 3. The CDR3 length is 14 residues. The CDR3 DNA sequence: TGCGCCAGCAGCGGGGGACAGACTGGAAACACCATATATTTT. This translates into CASSGGQTGNTIYF.

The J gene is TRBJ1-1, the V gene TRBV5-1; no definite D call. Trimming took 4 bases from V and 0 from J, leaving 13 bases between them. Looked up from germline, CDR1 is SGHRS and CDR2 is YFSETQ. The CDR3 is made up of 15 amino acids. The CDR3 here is CASSMSTKMNTEAFF. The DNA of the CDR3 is TGCGCCAGCAGCATGAGCACAAAAATGAACACTGAAGCTTTCTTT.

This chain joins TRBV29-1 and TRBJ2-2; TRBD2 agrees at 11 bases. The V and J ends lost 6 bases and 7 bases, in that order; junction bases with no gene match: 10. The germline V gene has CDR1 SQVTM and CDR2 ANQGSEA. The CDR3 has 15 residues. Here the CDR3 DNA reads TGCAGCGTGGCGAGGCGCCTAGCGGGGGGCGGGGAGCTGTTTTTT. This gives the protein CSVARRLAGGGELFF.

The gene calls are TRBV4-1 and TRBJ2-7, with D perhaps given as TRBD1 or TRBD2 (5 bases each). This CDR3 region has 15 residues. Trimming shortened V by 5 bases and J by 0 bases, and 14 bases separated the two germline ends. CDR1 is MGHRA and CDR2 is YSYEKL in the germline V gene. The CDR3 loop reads CASSRLGTFSYEQYF. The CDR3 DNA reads TGCGCCAGCAGCAGGCTCGGGACGTTCTCCTACGAGCAGTACTTC.

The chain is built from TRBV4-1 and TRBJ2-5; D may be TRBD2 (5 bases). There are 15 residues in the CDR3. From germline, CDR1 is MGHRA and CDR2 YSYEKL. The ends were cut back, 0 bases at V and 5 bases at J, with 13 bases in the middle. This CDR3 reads CASSQEISAPETQYF. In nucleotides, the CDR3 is TGCGCCAGCAGCCAAGAGATTAGCGCTCCGGAGACCCAGTACTTC.

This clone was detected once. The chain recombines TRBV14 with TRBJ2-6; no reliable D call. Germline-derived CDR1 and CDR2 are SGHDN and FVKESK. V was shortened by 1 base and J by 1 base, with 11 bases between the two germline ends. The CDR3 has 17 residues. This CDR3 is CASSQAPGVSGANVLTF. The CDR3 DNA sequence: TGTGCCAGCAGCCAAGCACCAGGCGTATCTGGGGCCAACGTCCTGACTTTC. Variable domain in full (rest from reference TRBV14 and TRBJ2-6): EAGVTQFPSHSVIEKGQTVTLRCDPISGHDNLYWYRRVMGKEIKFLLHFVKESKQDESGMPNNRFLAERTGGTYSTLKVQPAELEDSGVYFCASSQAPGVSGANVLTFGAGSRLTVL.

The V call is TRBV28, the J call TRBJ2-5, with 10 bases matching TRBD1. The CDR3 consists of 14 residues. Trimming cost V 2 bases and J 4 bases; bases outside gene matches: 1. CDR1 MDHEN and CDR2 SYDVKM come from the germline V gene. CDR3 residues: CASSLGQGVETQYF. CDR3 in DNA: TGTGCCAGCAGTTTAGGACAGGGGGTAGAGACCCAGTACTTC.

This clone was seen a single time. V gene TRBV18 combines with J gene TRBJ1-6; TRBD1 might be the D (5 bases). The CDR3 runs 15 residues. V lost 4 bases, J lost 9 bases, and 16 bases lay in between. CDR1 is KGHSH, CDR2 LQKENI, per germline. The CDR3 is CASSLPGAKGSPLHF. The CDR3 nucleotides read TGTGCCAGCTCACTACCCGGGGCCAAGGGTTCACCCCTCCACTTT.

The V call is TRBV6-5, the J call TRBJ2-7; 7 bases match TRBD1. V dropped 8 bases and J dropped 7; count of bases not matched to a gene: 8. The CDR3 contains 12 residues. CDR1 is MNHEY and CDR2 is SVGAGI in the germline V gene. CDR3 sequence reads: CASRGQPGEQYF. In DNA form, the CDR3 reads TGTGCCAGCCGGGGACAGCCAGGGGAGCAGTACTTC.

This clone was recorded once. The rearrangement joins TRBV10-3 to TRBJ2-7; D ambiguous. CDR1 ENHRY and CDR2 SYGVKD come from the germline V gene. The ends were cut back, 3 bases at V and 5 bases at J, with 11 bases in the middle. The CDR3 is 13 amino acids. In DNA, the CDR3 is TGTGCCATCAGTGACCAGGACCGGGACGAGCAGTACTTC. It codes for CAISDQDRDEQYF.

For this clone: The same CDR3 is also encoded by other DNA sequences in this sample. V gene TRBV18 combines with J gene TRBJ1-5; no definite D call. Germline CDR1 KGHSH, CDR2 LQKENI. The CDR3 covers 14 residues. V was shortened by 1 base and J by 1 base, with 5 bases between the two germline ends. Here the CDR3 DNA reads TGTGCCAGCTCACCACAGGAGAGCAATCAGCCCCAGCATTTT. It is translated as CASSPQESNQPQHF.